The source of this T cell receptor (beta chain) is a study of cytomegalovirus exposure and HLA in healthy donors. Trimming removed 0 bases at V and 6 bases at J, with 12 bases between. The CDR3 runs 15 residues. Germline CDR1 reads MNHNS; CDR2 reads SASEGT. This PCR relied on a set of 60 Vbeta primers and 13 Jbeta primers. Measured with immunoSEQ multiplex PCR; TCRdb has only the in-frame clones, and not every one. The sample holds 110,000 to 150,000 clones; roughly 70% are singletons and the top ten take 2% to 2.5%. Input material: PBMCs. The chain recombines TRBV6-1 with TRBJ1-5; D is unclear. The origin of this receptor is a woman aged 60-70 years in good health and CMV-seropositive. The CDR3 sequence is CASSEARGNRQPQHF. CDR3 coding DNA: TGTGCCAGCAGTGAAGCGCGAGGGAATCGTCAGCCCCAGCATTTT.